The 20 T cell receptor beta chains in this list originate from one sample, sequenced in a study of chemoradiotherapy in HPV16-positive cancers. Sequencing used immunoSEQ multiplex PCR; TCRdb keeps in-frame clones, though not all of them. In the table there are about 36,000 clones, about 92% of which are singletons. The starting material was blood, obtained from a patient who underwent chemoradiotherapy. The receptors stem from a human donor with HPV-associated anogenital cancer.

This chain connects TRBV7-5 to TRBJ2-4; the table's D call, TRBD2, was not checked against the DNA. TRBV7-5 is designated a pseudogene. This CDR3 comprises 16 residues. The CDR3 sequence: CARSLVRYYPKNIQYF. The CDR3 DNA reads TGTGCCAGAAGCTTAGTCCGCTACTACCCCAAAAACATTCAGTACTTC.

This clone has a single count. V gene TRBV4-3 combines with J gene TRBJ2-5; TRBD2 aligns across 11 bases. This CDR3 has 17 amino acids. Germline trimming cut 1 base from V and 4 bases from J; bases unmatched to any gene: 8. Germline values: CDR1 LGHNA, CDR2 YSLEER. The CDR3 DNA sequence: TGCGCCAGCAGCCAAGCATTAGCGGGGGGGCTGAGAGAGACCCAGTACTTC. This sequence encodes CASSQALAGGLRETQYF.

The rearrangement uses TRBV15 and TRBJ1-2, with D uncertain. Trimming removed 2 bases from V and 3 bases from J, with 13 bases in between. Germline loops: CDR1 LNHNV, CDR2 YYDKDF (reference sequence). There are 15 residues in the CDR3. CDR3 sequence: CATSRKIGIDYGYTF. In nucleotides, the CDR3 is TGTGCCACCAGCAGAAAGATAGGGATAGACTATGGCTACACCTTC.

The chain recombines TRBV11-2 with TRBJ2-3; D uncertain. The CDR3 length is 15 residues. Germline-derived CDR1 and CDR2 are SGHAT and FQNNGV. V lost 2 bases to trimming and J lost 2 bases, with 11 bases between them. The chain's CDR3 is CASSLRRSDTDTQYF. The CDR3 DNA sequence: TGTGCCAGCAGCTTAAGAAGGTCAGACACAGATACGCAGTATTTT.

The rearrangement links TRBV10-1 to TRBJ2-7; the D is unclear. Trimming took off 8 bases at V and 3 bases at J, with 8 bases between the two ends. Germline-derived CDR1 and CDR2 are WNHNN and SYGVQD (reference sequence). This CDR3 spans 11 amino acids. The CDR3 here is CASPSRYEQYF. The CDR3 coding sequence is TGCGCCAGCCCCTCACGCTACGAGCAGTACTTC.

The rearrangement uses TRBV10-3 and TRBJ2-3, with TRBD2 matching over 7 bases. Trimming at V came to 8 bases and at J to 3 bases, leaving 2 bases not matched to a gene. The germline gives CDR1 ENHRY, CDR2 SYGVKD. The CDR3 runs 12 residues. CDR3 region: CAIGGGTDTQYF. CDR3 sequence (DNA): TGTGCCATCGGGGGGGGTACAGATACGCAGTATTTT.

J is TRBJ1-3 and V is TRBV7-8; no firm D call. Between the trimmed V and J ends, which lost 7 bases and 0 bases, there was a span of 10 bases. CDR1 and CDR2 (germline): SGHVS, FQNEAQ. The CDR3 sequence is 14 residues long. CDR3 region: CASKGGTSGNTIYF. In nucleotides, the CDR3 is TGTGCCAGCAAGGGCGGAACCTCTGGAAACACCATATATTTT.

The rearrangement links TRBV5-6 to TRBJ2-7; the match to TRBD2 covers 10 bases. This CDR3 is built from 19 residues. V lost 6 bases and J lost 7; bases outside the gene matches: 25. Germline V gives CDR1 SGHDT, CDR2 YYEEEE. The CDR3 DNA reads TGTGCCAGCATCCGGCGGGGGGTTAGCGGGGGGTCCCCCATTAGGGAGCAGTACTTC. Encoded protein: CASIRRGVSGGSPIREQYF.

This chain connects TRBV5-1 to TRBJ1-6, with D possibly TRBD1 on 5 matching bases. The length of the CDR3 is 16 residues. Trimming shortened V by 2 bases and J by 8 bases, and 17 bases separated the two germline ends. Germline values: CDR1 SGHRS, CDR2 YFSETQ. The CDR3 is CASSFYDGGSDSPLHF. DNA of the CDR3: TGCGCCAGCAGCTTTTACGATGGGGGGTCTGATTCACCCCTCCACTTT.

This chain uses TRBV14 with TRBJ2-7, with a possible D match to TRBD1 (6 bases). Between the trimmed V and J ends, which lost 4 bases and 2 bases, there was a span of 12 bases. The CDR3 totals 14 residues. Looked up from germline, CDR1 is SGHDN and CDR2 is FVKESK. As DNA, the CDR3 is TGTGCCAGCAGCCGGACGGACAGAACCTACGAGCAGTACTTC. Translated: CASSRTDRTYEQYF.

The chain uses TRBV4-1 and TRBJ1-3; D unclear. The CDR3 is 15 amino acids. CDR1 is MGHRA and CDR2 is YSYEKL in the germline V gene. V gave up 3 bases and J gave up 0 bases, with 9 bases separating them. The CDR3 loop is CASSHQAVSGNTIYF. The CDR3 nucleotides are TGCGCCAGCAGCCACCAGGCAGTCTCTGGAAACACCATATATTTT.

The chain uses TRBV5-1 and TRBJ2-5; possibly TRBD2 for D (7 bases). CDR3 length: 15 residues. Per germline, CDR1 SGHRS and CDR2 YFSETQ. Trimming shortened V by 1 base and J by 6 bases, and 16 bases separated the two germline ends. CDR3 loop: CASSLSGGPDKTQYF. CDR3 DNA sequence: TGCGCCAGCAGCTTGTCCGGGGGGCCTGATAAGACCCAGTACTTC.

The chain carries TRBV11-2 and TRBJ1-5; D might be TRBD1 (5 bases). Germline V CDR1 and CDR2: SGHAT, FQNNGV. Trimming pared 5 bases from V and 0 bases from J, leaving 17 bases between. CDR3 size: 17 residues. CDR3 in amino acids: CASSLGWGSSSNQPQHF. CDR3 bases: TGTGCCAGCAGCCTTGGCTGGGGGTCCTCTAGCAATCAGCCCCAGCATTTT.

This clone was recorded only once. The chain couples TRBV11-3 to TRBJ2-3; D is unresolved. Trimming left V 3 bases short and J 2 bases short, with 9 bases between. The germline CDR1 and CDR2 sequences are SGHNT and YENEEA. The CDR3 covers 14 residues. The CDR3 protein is CASSFLTHTDTQYF. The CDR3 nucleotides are TGTGCCAGCAGCTTTCTGACACACACAGATACGCAGTATTTT.

The CDR3, as DNA: TGTGCCAGCAGTGAGCGGGGGGGTAAGTATGATCAGCCCCAGCATTTT. Protein sequence: CASSERGGKYDQPQHF. The J gene is TRBJ1-5, the V gene TRBV2; D is possibly TRBD1 (5 bases). Germline V lookup: CDR1 SNHLY, CDR2 FYNNEI. CDR3 length: 16 residues. Trimming removed 3 bases from V and 5 bases from J, with 17 bases in between.

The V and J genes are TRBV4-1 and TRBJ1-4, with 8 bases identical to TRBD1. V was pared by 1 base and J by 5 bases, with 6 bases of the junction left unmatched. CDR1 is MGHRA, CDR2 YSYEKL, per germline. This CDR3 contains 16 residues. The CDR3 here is CASSQGWTGNNEKLFF. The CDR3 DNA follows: TGCGCCAGCAGCCAAGGATGGACAGGGAACAATGAAAAACTGTTTTTT.

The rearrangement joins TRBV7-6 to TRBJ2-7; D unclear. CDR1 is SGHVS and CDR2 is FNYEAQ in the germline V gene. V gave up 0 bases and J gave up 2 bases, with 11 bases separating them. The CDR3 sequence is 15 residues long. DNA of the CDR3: TGTGCCAGCAGCTTAGCGGGTCCCAGCCCCTACGAGCAGTACTTC. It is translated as CASSLAGPSPYEQYF.

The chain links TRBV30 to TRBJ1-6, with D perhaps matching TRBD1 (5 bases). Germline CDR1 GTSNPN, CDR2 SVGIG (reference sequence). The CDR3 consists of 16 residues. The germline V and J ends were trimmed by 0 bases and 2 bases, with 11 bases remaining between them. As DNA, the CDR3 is TGTGCCTGGAGTGTACTGGGCAGGGCCTATAATTCACCCCTCCACTTT. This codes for CAWSVLGRAYNSPLHF.

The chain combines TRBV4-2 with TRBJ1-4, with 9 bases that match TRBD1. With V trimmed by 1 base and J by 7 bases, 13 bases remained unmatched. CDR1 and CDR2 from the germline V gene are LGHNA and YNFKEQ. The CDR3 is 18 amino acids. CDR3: CASSQVGTGNGGGEKLFF. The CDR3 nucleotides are TGTGCCAGCAGCCAAGTTGGGACAGGGAATGGGGGCGGTGAAAAACTGTTTTTT.

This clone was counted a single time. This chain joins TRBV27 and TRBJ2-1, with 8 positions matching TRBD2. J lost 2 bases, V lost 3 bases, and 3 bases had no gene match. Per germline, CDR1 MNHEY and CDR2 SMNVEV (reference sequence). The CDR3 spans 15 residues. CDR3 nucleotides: TGTGCCAGCAGTTTTAGCGGGGCTCCCTACAATGAGCAGTTCTTC. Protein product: CASSFSGAPYNEQFF.